These T cell receptor beta chains were read from a single sample in a study of blood T cell repertoires in COVID-19. This table comes from immunoSEQ multiplex PCR, and its TCRdb copy is limited to in-frame clones, with some not included. The sample has a few hundred thousand clones, just over 85% seen once. The sample taken for sequencing was peripheral blood. These receptors were collected from a woman aged 25 to 39 with active or convalescent COVID-19. Each CDR3 is given with its conserved first and last residue. Each record gives: clone size, V gene, D gene, J gene, CDR3 protein, CDR3 DNA. D genes are given only for firm matches. Size tells how often a clone was seen (once, few, many) or the class of an expanded clone, and some rows leave it out.

size: once; V: TRBV7-9; D: .; J: TRBJ1-1; CDR3: CASSLVRAGHTEAFF; DNA: TGTGCCAGCAGCTTAGTGAGGGCCGGACACACTGAAGCTTTCTTT
size: .; V: TRBV18; D: TRBD1; J: TRBJ1-5; CDR3: CASSPGTGHQPQHF; DNA: TGTGCCAGCTCACCAGGGACAGGGCATCAGCCCCAGCATTTT
size: .; V: TRBV19; D: .; J: TRBJ2-2; CDR3: CATSGVTGELFF; DNA: TGTGCCACCTCAGGGGTCACCGGGGAGCTGTTTTTT
size: .; V: TRBV19; D: .; J: TRBJ2-7; CDR3: CASSLQAIGPEQYF; DNA: TGTGCCAGTAGCCTCCAAGCAATTGGGCCCGAGCAGTACTTC
size: .; V: TRBV18; D: .; J: TRBJ2-3; CDR3: CASSPARDTQYF; DNA: TGTGCCAGCTCACCCGCTCGGGATACGCAGTATTTT
size: .; V: TRBV7-2; D: TRBD1; J: TRBJ1-2; CDR3: CASSLVGWSGGRDGYTF; DNA: TGTGCCAGCAGCTTAGTAGGGTGGTCAGGGGGCCGGGATGGCTACACCTTC
size: .; V: TRBV5-5; D: .; J: TRBJ1-5; CDR3: CASSLSEGPQHF; DNA: TGTGCCAGCAGCTTGTCAGAGGGACCCCAGCATTTT
size: .; V: TRBV5-4; D: .; J: TRBJ1-6; CDR3: CASSPRQTGKDSPLHF; DNA: TGTGCCAGCAGCCCCAGGCAAACAGGGAAGGATTCACCCCTCCACTTT
size: .; V: TRBV6-5; D: .; J: TRBJ2-5; CDR3: CASSLSSETQYF; DNA: TGTGCCAGCAGTTTGTCTAGCGAGACCCAGTACTTC
size: .; V: TRBV5-4; D: .; J: TRBJ2-6; CDR3: CASSLAGPGANVLTF; DNA: TGTGCCAGCAGCTTGGCAGGGCCTGGGGCCAACGTCCTGACTTTC
size: many; V: TRBV6-5; D: .; J: TRBJ1-1; CDR3: CASSLRENTEAFF; DNA: TGTGCCAGCAGTCTCAGGGAGAACACTGAAGCTTTCTTT
size: .; V: TRBV15; D: TRBD2; J: TRBJ2-7; CDR3: CATSRARTSGGPHEQYF; DNA: TGTGCCACCAGCAGAGCCAGGACTAGCGGGGGCCCCCACGAGCAGTACTTC
size: .; V: TRBV19; D: .; J: TRBJ1-1; CDR3: CASSISENTEAFF; DNA: TGTGCCAGTAGTATTAGTGAGAACACTGAAGCTTTCTTT
size: .; V: TRBV7-9; D: TRBD1; J: TRBJ2-1; CDR3: CASSPRRGQGSYNEQFF; DNA: TGTGCCAGCAGCCCCAGGCGGGGACAGGGCTCCTACAATGAGCAGTTCTTC
size: .; V: TRBV7-9; D: .; J: TRBJ2-7; CDR3: CASSSPSGDHPEYF; DNA: TGTGCCAGCAGCTCCCCCTCAGGCGACCATCCCGAGTACTTC
size: .; V: TRBV7-2; D: .; J: TRBJ1-3; CDR3: CASSYDSSGNTIYF; DNA: TGTGCCAGCAGCTATGACTCCTCTGGAAACACCATATATTTT
size: .; V: TRBV9; D: .; J: TRBJ2-1; CDR3: CASSDRTDPNEQFF; DNA: TGTGCCAGCAGCGACAGGACAGATCCCAATGAGCAGTTCTTC
size: .; V: TRBV27; D: TRBD1; J: TRBJ2-2; CDR3: CASSLRQGAWTGELFF; DNA: TGTGCCAGCAGTTTAAGGCAGGGGGCATGGACCGGGGAGCTGTTTTTT
size: few; V: TRBV6-5; D: .; J: TRBJ1-2; CDR3: CASRGGQATNYGYTF; DNA: TGTGCCAGCAGGGGGGGGCAGGCTACTAACTATGGCTACACCTTC
size: .; V: TRBV25-1; D: .; J: TRBJ1-4; CDR3: CASRDRSEKLFF; DNA: TGTGCCAGCAGGGATCGGAGTGAAAAACTGTTTTTT
size: .; V: TRBV18; D: .; J: TRBJ1-3; CDR3: CASSPPSSTSSGNTIYF; DNA: TGTGCCAGCTCACCACCGAGCAGCACTAGCTCTGGAAACACCATATATTTT
size: .; V: TRBV28; D: .; J: TRBJ1-5; CDR3: CASSLRGRPGPQHF; DNA: TGTGCCAGCAGTTTAAGGGGCCGCCCAGGGCCCCAGCATTTT
size: .; V: TRBV10-3; D: TRBD1; J: TRBJ1-1; CDR3: CAIGTENTEAFF; DNA: TGTGCCATCGGGACAGAGAACACTGAAGCTTTCTTT
size: .; V: TRBV7-9; D: TRBD1; J: TRBJ1-4; CDR3: CASSDSTGMDEKLFF; DNA: TGTGCCAGCAGCGACTCGACAGGGATGGATGAAAAACTGTTTTTT